Listed here are 32 T cell receptor beta chains from one sample, sequenced in a study of blood T cell repertoires in COVID-19. Clones were read by immunoSEQ multiplex PCR, and TCRdb kept only the in-frame ones, dropping some. The sample lists fewer than 250,000 clones, 65% to 85% seen once, with about 8.9% in the top ten. The material sequenced was peripheral blood. The receptor source for this set is a woman aged 45-60 years with acute or convalescent COVID-19.

V is TRBV3-1 (or the pseudogene TRBV3-2) and J is TRBJ2-5; 12 nucleotides line up with TRBD2. The CDR3 is made up of 15 amino acids. The ends lost 2 bases at V and 4 bases at J; junction bases unmatched: 2. Germline V lookup: CDR1 LGHDT, CDR2 YNNKEL (reference sequence). CDR3: CASSQTSGRSETQYF. The CDR3 region has the DNA TGTGCCAGCAGCCAAACTAGCGGGAGGTCAGAGACCCAGTACTTC.

The genes are TRBV7-3 and TRBJ2-7; no reliable D call. The V gene lost 1 base and the J gene lost 2 bases, with 9 bases spanning the gap. The germline CDR1 and CDR2 sequences are SGHTA and FQGTGA. The CDR3 has 14 residues. The CDR3 spells CASSLRPFTYEQYF. The CDR3 nucleotides are TGTGCCAGCAGCTTAAGGCCATTTACCTACGAGCAGTACTTC.

The genes are TRBV7-2 and TRBJ1-1, with 7 bases aligning to TRBD1. Unmatched junction bases numbered 7, after V lost 5 bases and J lost 7 bases. There are 13 residues in the CDR3. The germline gives CDR1 SGHTA, CDR2 FQGNSA. Written as DNA, the CDR3 is TGTGCCAGCAGCCCACACCGGGACAGTGAAGCTTTCTTT. Encoded protein: CASSPHRDSEAFF.

This clone has at least ten counts. Other DNA sequences in the same sample also yield this CDR3. V and J are TRBV18 and TRBJ1-1; possible D gene TRBD1, 6 bases. Germline CDR1 and CDR2: KGHSH and LQKENI. V was shortened by 3 bases and J by 1 base, with 9 bases between the two germline ends. The CDR3 is made up of 14 amino acids. This CDR3 is CASSPQTGNTEAFF. As DNA, the CDR3 is TGTGCCAGCTCACCCCAGACAGGGAACACTGAAGCTTTCTTT.

The gene calls are TRBV6-6 and TRBJ2-7; TRBD1 aligns across 7 bases. V gave up 4 bases and J gave up 5 bases; unmatched junction bases: 8. Germline V gives CDR1 MNHNY, CDR2 SVGAGI (reference sequence). The CDR3 contains 14 residues. The CDR3 DNA reads as TGTGCCAGCAGTTGGATCCGGGACAGTAACGAGCAGTACTTC. The encoded protein is CASSWIRDSNEQYF.

The chain recombines TRBV3-1 (or the pseudogene TRBV3-2) with TRBJ2-1, with TRBD2 as a possible D gene (6 bases). V was clipped by 0 bases and J by 4 bases, with 10 bases between them. This CDR3 contains 15 residues. Germline assignment: CDR1 LGHDT and CDR2 YNNKEL (reference sequence). For the CDR3, the DNA is TGTGCCAGCAGCCAAGACCCTAGCGAATACAATGAGCAGTTCTTC. Protein product: CASSQDPSEYNEQFF.

A remark on this clone: Other DNA sequences of this sample code for an identical CDR3. Here the CDR3 DNA reads TGTGCCAGCAGTTTGGGAGGCGGTGGGAACACTGAAGCTTTCTTT. Its protein is CASSLGGGGNTEAFF. The V call is TRBV28, the J call TRBJ1-1, with D uncertain. V was pared by 3 bases and J by 1 base, with 12 bases between. This CDR3 is 15 amino acids long. Germline values: CDR1 MDHEN, CDR2 SYDVKM. Filled out from reference TRBV28 and TRBJ1-1, the complete variable domain reads DVKVTQSSRYLVKRTGEKVFLECVQDMDHENMFWYRQDPGLGLRLIYFSYDVKMKEKGDIPEGYSVSREKKERFSLILESASTNQTSMYLCASSLGGGGNTEAFFGQGTRLTVV.

This clone was picked up one time. The chain couples TRBV5-1 to TRBJ1-2; D may be TRBD1 (5 bases). V shed 2 bases and J shed 3 bases, with 8 bases lying between them. CDR3 length: 13 residues. Per germline, CDR1 SGHRS and CDR2 YFSETQ. The CDR3 spells CASSFGTDYGYTF. Here the CDR3 DNA reads TGCGCCAGCAGCTTTGGGACTGACTATGGCTACACCTTC. Filled out from reference TRBV5-1 and TRBJ1-2, the complete variable domain reads KAGVTQTPRYLIKTRGQQVTLSCSPISGHRSVSWYQQTPGQGLQFLFEYFSETQRNKGNFPGRFSGRQFSNSRSEMNVSTLELGDSALYLCASSFGTDYGYTFGSGTRLTVV.

This sequence joins TRBV19 and TRBJ1-1; D possibly corresponds to TRBD1 (5 bases). The CDR3 has 16 amino acids. CDR1 LNHDA and CDR2 SQIVND come from the germline V gene (reference sequence). Deletions cut 7 bases from V and 4 bases from J, with 22 bases between. CDR3 in amino acids: CASNGVAVQGGTEAFF. CDR3 nucleotides: TGTGCCAGTAATGGGGTCGCTGTGCAGGGAGGCACTGAAGCTTTCTTT.

The chain joins TRBV2 to TRBJ1-1; possible D gene TRBD1, 5 bases. Germline V lookup: CDR1 SNHLY, CDR2 FYNNEI. V was cut by 5 bases and J by 6 bases, with 22 bases left in between. This CDR3 comprises 16 residues. CDR3 sequence: CASSPRGGLGVAEAFF. Here the CDR3 DNA reads TGTGCCAGCAGTCCGCGTGGCGGCTTAGGGGTTGCTGAAGCTTTCTTT.

This clone was seen a handful of times. The genes are TRBV10-3 and TRBJ2-7, with 8 bases aligning to TRBD1. V lost 4 bases to trimming and J lost 5 bases; unmatched junction nucleotides: 4. The germline gives CDR1 ENHRY, CDR2 SYGVKD. This CDR3 comprises 13 residues. CDR3 sequence: CAISVQQGDEQYF. CDR3 DNA sequence: TGTGCCATCAGTGTTCAACAGGGGGACGAGCAGTACTTC.

This chain connects TRBV21-1 to TRBJ2-1; the table assigns TRBD2, which was not confirmed against the DNA. TRBV21-1 is a documented pseudogene. This CDR3 comprises 18 residues. CDR3 loop: CASSNWFGLAGSYNEQFF. CDR3 nucleotides: TGTGCCAGCAGCAATTGGTTTGGACTAGCGGGATCCTACAATGAGCAGTTCTTC.

The chain couples TRBV10-3 to TRBJ1-1; D is undetermined. This CDR3 is built from 13 residues. The V gene lost 7 bases and the J gene lost 4 bases, with 13 bases spanning the gap. The germline V gene encodes CDR1 ENHRY and CDR2 SYGVKD. CDR3 amino acids: CAIKVEVVTEAFF. The CDR3, as DNA: TGTGCCATCAAGGTGGAGGTGGTCACTGAAGCTTTCTTT.

This clone was seen only once. The rearrangement links TRBV28 to TRBJ1-1, with D maybe TRBD1 (5 bases). V was shortened by 7 bases and J by 1 base, with 19 bases between the two germline ends. Germline CDR1 is MDHEN and CDR2 is SYDVKM. This CDR3 has 16 amino acids. For the CDR3, the DNA is TGTGCCAGCACCTCGGGGGTAGAATGGTGGAACACTGAAGCTTTCTTT. Protein: CASTSGVEWWNTEAFF.

J is TRBJ1-5 and V is TRBV7-2; no firm D call. The germline gives CDR1 SGHTA, CDR2 FQGNSA. The V and J ends lost 3 bases and 11 bases respectively, with 14 bases between them. This CDR3 comprises 13 residues. CDR3: CASSFGGFFAQHF. For the CDR3, the DNA is TGTGCCAGCAGCTTTGGAGGATTTTTTGCCCAGCATTTT.

The chain carries TRBV20-1 and TRBJ1-1, with D unresolved. The CDR3 totals 10 residues. Per the germline V gene, CDR1 is DFQATT and CDR2 is SNEGSKA (reference sequence). V lost 2 bases and J lost 7, with 5 bases in between. The CDR3 loop reads CSARQFEAFF. The CDR3 nucleotides are TGCAGTGCTAGACAGTTTGAAGCTTTCTTT.

The chain employs TRBV28 and TRBJ2-7; D is possibly TRBD1 (5 bases). V was trimmed by 6 bases and J by 2 bases, leaving 11 bases between them. Per the germline V gene, CDR1 is MDHEN and CDR2 is SYDVKM. The CDR3 runs 13 residues. This CDR3 is CASRGTGAYEQYF. CDR3 nucleotides: TGTGCCAGCAGGGGCACAGGAGCCTACGAGCAGTACTTC.

This chain links TRBV7-3 with TRBJ2-6, with TRBD1 matching over 7 bases. V was pared by 5 bases and J by 1 base, with 5 bases of the junction left unmatched. In germline, CDR1 is SGHTA, CDR2 FQGTGA. This CDR3 comprises 16 residues. CDR3 in amino acids: CASSRDSPSGANVLTF. The CDR3 nucleotides read TGTGCCAGCAGCCGGGACAGCCCATCTGGGGCCAACGTCCTGACTTTC.

V gene TRBV6-6 combines with J gene TRBJ1-5; D is unclear. Trimming took 6 bases from V and 4 from J, leaving 7 bases between them. Germline values: CDR1 MNHNY, CDR2 SVGAGI (reference sequence). The CDR3 runs to 12 residues. CDR3 residues: CASSPLNQPQHF. The CDR3 DNA reads as TGTGCCAGCAGCCCCTTGAATCAGCCCCAGCATTTT.

This chain joins TRBV29-1 and TRBJ2-1; 7 bases are shared with TRBD1. The CDR3 length is 15 residues. With 4 bases clipped from V and 3 bases from J, the junction kept 9 bases outside the gene matches. The V gene's germline CDR1 is SQVTM and CDR2 ANQGSEA. Here the CDR3 DNA reads TGCAGCGTTGTTGATGTGGGACAGCACTACAATGAGCAGTTCTTC. Translated: CSVVDVGQHYNEQFF.

This CDR3 reads CASSDISGAEAFF. The CDR3 bases are TGTGCCAGCAGCGACATATCCGGCGCGGAAGCTTTCTTT. This chain links TRBV11-2 with TRBJ1-1; unclear D gene. The CDR3 extends over 13 amino acids. V was trimmed by 5 bases and J by 8 bases, leaving 15 bases between them. CDR1 SGHAT and CDR2 FQNNGV come from the germline V gene.

The chain combines TRBV7-7 with TRBJ2-1; 7 bases are a match to TRBD2. Germline V gene data show CDR1 as SSHAT and CDR2 as FNYEAQ (reference sequence). With 2 bases clipped from V and 0 bases from J, the junction kept 4 bases outside the gene matches. CDR3 length: 16 amino acids. CDR3 sequence (DNA): TGTGCCAGCAGCTTAAGCGGGGCTAGCTCCTACAATGAGCAGTTCTTC. Translating it yields CASSLSGASSYNEQFF.

This clone was detected only a few times. The CDR3 loop reads CASSQGIDQPQHF. CDR3 bases: TGTGCCAGCAGCCAGGGCATAGATCAGCCCCAGCATTTT. This rearrangement joins TRBV3-1 (or the pseudogene TRBV3-2) to TRBJ1-5; D ambiguous. The length of the CDR3 is 13 residues. Trimming left V 3 bases short and J 5 bases short, with 8 bases between. The germline gives CDR1 LGHDT, CDR2 YNNKEL (reference sequence).

V and J are TRBV21-1 and TRBJ2-7; the table assigns TRBD2, which was not confirmed against the DNA. TRBV21-1 is marked as a pseudogene. The CDR3 covers 16 residues. Here the CDR3 reads CASSKGRAPHSYEQYF. The CDR3 DNA reads as TGTGCCAGCAGCAAGGGTAGAGCGCCCCATTCATACGAGCAGTACTTC.

The chain uses TRBV28 and TRBJ1-2; D may be TRBD1 (6 bases). The CDR3 loop spans 12 amino acids. Germline V CDR1 and CDR2: MDHEN, SYDVKM. V lost 8 bases and J lost 3, with 10 bases in between. CDR3: CASGGGYYGYTF. In DNA, the CDR3 is TGTGCCAGCGGGGGCGGATACTATGGCTACACCTTC.

The rearrangement uses TRBV6-5 and TRBJ1-2, with no clear D. CDR1 is MNHEY and CDR2 is SVGAGI in the germline V gene. V was shortened by 4 bases and J by 4 bases, with 10 bases between the two germline ends. The CDR3 contains 13 residues. In nucleotides, the CDR3 is TGTGCCAGCAGTTCGCGGGGAATCTATGGCTACACCTTC. Translated, it gives CASSSRGIYGYTF.

The chain has TRBV6-6 and TRBJ2-7; 12 bases are shared with TRBD2. With V trimmed by 0 bases and J by 2 bases, 2 bases remained unmatched. The CDR3 is 16 amino acids. Germline values: CDR1 MNHNY, CDR2 SVGAGI (reference sequence). CDR3 DNA sequence: TGTGCCAGCAGTTACTCGAGACTAGCGGGAGCCTACGAGCAGTACTTC. Its protein product is CASSYSRLAGAYEQYF.

This clone is a singleton in its sample. CDR3 bases: TGTGCCAGCAGCCTTACAGGGGAGCCTCAGCCCCAGCATTTT. This translates into CASSLTGEPQPQHF. The chain has TRBV28 and TRBJ1-5; the match to TRBD1 covers 7 bases. Trimming took 6 bases from V and 6 from J; bases not matched to a gene: 8. The CDR3 totals 14 residues. Germline values: CDR1 MDHEN, CDR2 SYDVKM.

The chain joins TRBV24-1 to TRBJ2-5; 8 bases map to TRBD2. V dropped 1 base and J dropped 5; count of bases not matched to a gene: 2. This CDR3 comprises 14 residues. Per germline, CDR1 KGHDR and CDR2 SFDVKD. The chain's CDR3 is CATSDFTSGETQYF. The CDR3 DNA sequence: TGTGCCACCAGTGATTTTACTAGCGGTGAGACCCAGTACTTC.

The chain employs TRBV2 and TRBJ2-7; D remains ambiguous. Germline V gives CDR1 SNHLY, CDR2 FYNNEI. There are 13 residues in the CDR3. Deletions cut 3 bases from V and 4 bases from J, with 10 bases between. CDR3 residues: CASSERHIYEQYF. The DNA of the CDR3 is TGTGCCAGCAGTGAGCGACACATATACGAGCAGTACTTC.

The chain is built from TRBV2 and TRBJ1-1; D possibly corresponds to TRBD1 (6 bases). The CDR3 consists of 16 residues. Trimming stripped 3 bases from V and 1 base from J, with 15 bases between. Per the germline V gene, CDR1 is SNHLY and CDR2 is FYNNEI. The CDR3 sequence is CASSDPLTGTNTEAFF. The CDR3 nucleotides are TGTGCCAGCAGTGACCCCTTAACAGGGACGAACACTGAAGCTTTCTTT.

The J gene is TRBJ2-5, the V gene TRBV5-1; perhaps TRBD2 as D (6 bases). The germline CDR1 and CDR2 sequences are SGHRS and YFSETQ. V lost 1 base and J lost 5, with 18 bases in between. This CDR3 has 16 amino acids. CDR3 DNA sequence: TGCGCCAGCAGCTTGTCCGTATGGGAGGATGTGGAGACCCAGTACTTC. The encoded protein is CASSLSVWEDVETQYF. The whole variable domain, filled in from reference TRBV5-1 and TRBJ2-5, reads KAGVTQTPRYLIKTRGQQVTLSCSPISGHRSVSWYQQTPGQGLQFLFEYFSETQRNKGNFPGRFSGRQFSNSRSEMNVSTLELGDSALYLCASSLSVWEDVETQYFGPGTRLLVL.